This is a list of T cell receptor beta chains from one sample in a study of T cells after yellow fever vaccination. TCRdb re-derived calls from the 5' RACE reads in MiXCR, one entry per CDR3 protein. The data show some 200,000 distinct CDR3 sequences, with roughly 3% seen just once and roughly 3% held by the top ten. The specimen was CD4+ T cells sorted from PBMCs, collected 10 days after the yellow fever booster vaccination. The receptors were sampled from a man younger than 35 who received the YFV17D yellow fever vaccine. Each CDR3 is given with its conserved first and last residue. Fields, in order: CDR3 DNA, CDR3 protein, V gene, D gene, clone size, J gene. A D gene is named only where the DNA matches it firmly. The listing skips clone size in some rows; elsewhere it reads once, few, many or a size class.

CDR3nt: TGTGCCAGCAGCCAAGATTGGTCGGGGACCGGGGAGCTGTTTTTT
CDR3aa: CASSQDWSGTGELFF
v_gene: TRBV4-2
d_gene: -
abundance: many
j_gene: TRBJ2-2

CDR3nt: TGCGCCAGCAGCTTGAGACGCCTGAATGAGCAGTTCTTC
CDR3aa: CASSLRRLNEQFF
v_gene: TRBV5-1
d_gene: -
abundance: -
j_gene: TRBJ2-1

CDR3nt: TGTGCCAGCAGCTTACACGGCGGGGTGAACACCGGGGAGCTGTTTTTT
CDR3aa: CASSLHGGVNTGELFF
v_gene: TRBV7-2
d_gene: -
abundance: many
j_gene: TRBJ2-2

CDR3nt: TGTGCCAGCAGCCCCGGCGGTCCAGGGGGGACAGAGACCCAGTACTTC
CDR3aa: CASSPGGPGGTETQYF
v_gene: TRBV5-6
d_gene: -
abundance: few
j_gene: TRBJ2-5

CDR3nt: TGTGCCAGCTCACTCGAGAGTACAGGGGCTGGGTGGCGCGGATATAGCAATCAGCCCCAGCATTTT
CDR3aa: CASSLESTGAGWRGYSNQPQHF
v_gene: TRBV18
d_gene: TRBD1
abundance: many
j_gene: TRBJ1-5

CDR3nt: TGTGCCAGCAGCTTTAGTCCCCGAGGAGAGACCCAGTACTTC
CDR3aa: CASSFSPRGETQYF
v_gene: TRBV7-9
d_gene: -
abundance: many
j_gene: TRBJ2-5

CDR3nt: TGTGCCAGCAGCCAAGATTACAGGGCCGAGCAGTTCTTC
CDR3aa: CASSQDYRAEQFF
v_gene: TRBV3-1
d_gene: -
abundance: -
j_gene: TRBJ2-1

CDR3nt: TGTGCCAGCAGTGATTGGGCAGGGACTGAAGCTTTCTTT
CDR3aa: CASSDWAGTEAFF
v_gene: TRBV2
d_gene: -
abundance: many
j_gene: TRBJ1-1

CDR3nt: TGTGCCATCAGTGCCCACTCTGGGGGGCCAGGAGAGACCCAGTACTTC
CDR3aa: CAISAHSGGPGETQYF
v_gene: TRBV10-3
d_gene: -
abundance: few
j_gene: TRBJ2-5

CDR3nt: TGTGCCAGCAGCCGACAGGTCGGGAATTCACCCCTCCACTTT
CDR3aa: CASSRQVGNSPLHF
v_gene: TRBV11-1
d_gene: -
abundance: few
j_gene: TRBJ1-6

CDR3nt: TGCAGCGTTGTATGGTCAGCTGATACAAGCACAGATACGCAGTATTTT
CDR3aa: CSVVWSADTSTDTQYF
v_gene: TRBV29-1
d_gene: -
abundance: -
j_gene: TRBJ2-3

CDR3nt: TGTGCCAGCAGCTTGACAGGTATCTCTGGAAACACCATATATTTT
CDR3aa: CASSLTGISGNTIYF
v_gene: TRBV7-2
d_gene: -
abundance: many
j_gene: TRBJ1-3

CDR3nt: TGTGCCAGCAGTTACTCGAGTAGGGGGGTTGGTAATTCACCCCTCCACTTT
CDR3aa: CASSYSSRGVGNSPLHF
v_gene: TRBV6-5
d_gene: -
abundance: -
j_gene: TRBJ1-6

CDR3nt: TGTGCCAGCACCACCGGGGGACTAGCGGAAGAGACCCAGTACTTC
CDR3aa: CASTTGGLAEETQYF
v_gene: TRBV12-3/TRBV12-4
d_gene: TRBD2
abundance: many
j_gene: TRBJ2-5

CDR3nt: TGTGCCAGCAGCTTGGCCGGGGGCTCTGGAAACACCATATATTTT
CDR3aa: CASSLAGGSGNTIYF
v_gene: TRBV5-6
d_gene: -
abundance: few
j_gene: TRBJ1-3

CDR3nt: TGCAGTGCTGAGGGACAGGGCTTCTACGAGCAGTACTTC
CDR3aa: CSAEGQGFYEQYF
v_gene: TRBV20-1
d_gene: TRBD1
abundance: few
j_gene: TRBJ2-7

CDR3nt: TGCGCCAGCAGCCCAACCGGGACAGGCCCCTACGAGCAGTACTTC
CDR3aa: CASSPTGTGPYEQYF
v_gene: TRBV4-3
d_gene: TRBD1
abundance: -
j_gene: TRBJ2-7